Listed here are 15 T cell receptor beta chains from one sample, sequenced in a study of identical twins (dated by TCRdb to 2016 to 2017). The library was generated by 5' RACE. Sequencing used an Illumina HiSeq 2000. The raw public data were reprocessed by TCRdb itself: fastp quality trimming at Q25, MiXCR clonotype calling, in-frame beta chains only. Each CDR3 protein gets just one entry, which takes the most common genes and DNA from the rows behind it. The sample records over 500,000 distinct CDR3 sequences, approximately 22% of which are singletons. The ten largest clonotypes hold 0.91% of the sample. The data also belong to a second study, concerning T cells expressing NK-cell markers.

Sequencing was done on a sample of CD4+ T cells sorted from blood. All receptors derive from a young woman in good health.

The chain recombines TRBV28 with TRBJ1-5; D unclear. V was shortened by 6 bases and J by 4 bases, with 4 bases between the two germline ends. Germline-derived CDR1 and CDR2 are MDHEN and SYDVKM. This CDR3 contains 11 residues. CDR3 sequence (DNA): TGTGCCAGCAGACGTAATCAGCCCCAGCATTTT. It specifies CASRRNQPQHF.

This chain links TRBV6-2 or TRBV6-3 with TRBJ2-2; D perhaps matches TRBD2 (6 bases). The CDR3 has 19 amino acids. V lost 0 bases, J lost 0 bases, and 17 bases lay in between. The germline gives CDR1 MNHEY, CDR2 SVGEGT. CDR3 DNA sequence: TGTGCCAGCAGTTACTCTATAGACCCGGGAGACGCGAACACCGGGGAGCTGTTTTTT. It codes for CASSYSIDPGDANTGELFF.

This clonotype came up many times. The chain recombines TRBV5-1 with TRBJ2-7; weak D call: TRBD1 (6 bases). V was trimmed by 0 bases and J by 3 bases, leaving 10 bases between them. The CDR3 has 14 residues. The germline CDR1 and CDR2 sequences are SGHRS and YFSETQ. Here the CDR3 reads CASSLEGGGYEQYF. CDR3 nucleotide sequence: TGCGCCAGCAGCTTGGAAGGGGGTGGCTACGAGCAGTACTTC.

The chain is built from TRBV5-1 and TRBJ1-1; D is unclear. Per the germline V gene, CDR1 is SGHRS and CDR2 is YFSETQ. This CDR3 is 15 amino acids long. The V and J ends lost 2 bases and 0 bases respectively, with 11 bases between them. The CDR3 DNA reads TGCGCCAGCAGCTTAAGGAGGGCCATGAACACTGAAGCTTTCTTT. It yields the protein CASSLRRAMNTEAFF.

This chain connects TRBV24-1 to TRBJ2-1; the D gene is possibly TRBD1 (5 bases). The V gene's germline CDR1 is KGHDR and CDR2 SFDVKD. The CDR3 contains 14 residues. V lost 4 bases and J 9 bases, leaving 15 bases between the germline ends. CDR3 nucleotides: TGTGCCACCAGTGACTCTTCAGGGTTGGGTGAGCAGTTCTTC. It yields the protein CATSDSSGLGEQFF.

This clonotype came up many times. This chain links TRBV5-6 with TRBJ1-2, with 9 bases lining up with TRBD1. There are 15 residues in the CDR3. Germline V gives CDR1 SGHDT, CDR2 YYEEEE. V was pared by 4 bases and J by 4 bases, with 8 bases of the junction left unmatched. CDR3: CASSPTGQGFYGYTF. The CDR3 nucleotides are TGTGCCAGCAGCCCTACGGGACAGGGATTCTATGGCTACACCTTC.

This clonotype was recorded once. The rearrangement uses TRBV20-1 and TRBJ1-3; D gene ambiguous. The germline V gene encodes CDR1 DFQATT and CDR2 SNEGSKA (reference sequence). The ends were cut back, 3 bases at V and 0 bases at J, with 9 bases in the middle. The CDR3 is made up of 14 amino acids. The CDR3 DNA reads as TGCAGTGCTAGTTCGGGAAACTCTGGAAACACCATATATTTT. This encodes CSASSGNSGNTIYF.

This chain joins TRBV20-1 and TRBJ2-7; 7 positions agree with TRBD2. V lost 3 bases and J lost 0; bases outside the gene matches: 2. This CDR3 has 13 residues. The V gene's germline CDR1 is DFQATT and CDR2 SNEGSKA (reference sequence). CDR3 protein: CSASGRSSYEQYF. CDR3 DNA: TGCAGTGCTAGCGGGAGGTCCTCCTACGAGCAGTACTTC.

J is TRBJ1-1 and V is TRBV20-1; no definite D call. V gave up 0 bases and J gave up 0 bases, with 11 bases separating them. The germline CDR1 and CDR2 sequences are DFQATT and SNEGSKA (reference sequence). The CDR3 length is 15 residues. In nucleotides, the CDR3 is TGCAGTGCTAGAGATTATCTCACCATGAACACTGAAGCTTTCTTT. Translation: CSARDYLTMNTEAFF.

The CDR3 nucleotides are TGCGCCAGCAGCTTAAGATCGGGGGGCTATGGCTACACCTTC. Translating it yields CASSLRSGGYGYTF. V gene TRBV5-1 combines with J gene TRBJ1-2; TRBD1 is a possible D gene (5 bases). The CDR3 contains 14 residues. CDR1 and CDR2 from the germline V gene are SGHRS and YFSETQ. Trimming cost V 2 bases and J 4 bases, with 12 bases left between them.

This clonotype was recorded a few times. J is TRBJ2-2 and V is TRBV10-3; 7 bases are a match to TRBD1. The CDR3 length is 12 residues. Germline V gene data show CDR1 as ENHRY and CDR2 as SYGVKD. Germline trimming cut 10 bases from V and 6 bases from J; bases unmatched to any gene: 5. CDR3 residues: CATLGGPGELFF. In DNA form, the CDR3 reads TGTGCCACCCTAGGGGGCCCCGGGGAGCTGTTTTTT.

This clonotype has a handful of counts. The chain employs TRBV2 and TRBJ1-4; TRBD1 is a possible D gene (5 bases). This CDR3 contains 13 residues. Germline assignment: CDR1 SNHLY and CDR2 FYNNEI. V dropped 10 bases and J dropped 4 bases, with 13 bases sitting between them. In nucleotides, the CDR3 is TGTGCCAACCAGGGAAGGCGTAATGAAAAACTGTTTTTT. Its translation: CANQGRRNEKLFF.

J is TRBJ2-4 and V is TRBV12-3 or TRBV12-4, with TRBD1 as a possible D gene (5 bases). The CDR3 consists of 14 residues. Trimming took 2 bases from V and 5 from J, leaving 10 bases between them. The CDR3 DNA sequence: TGTGCCAGCAGTTTACAGGGTTGGGAAAACATTCAGTACTTC. Amino acid sequence: CASSLQGWENIQYF.

The chain links TRBV5-1 to TRBJ2-2; no definite D call. Deletions cut 4 bases from V and 0 bases from J, with 10 bases between. In germline, CDR1 is SGHRS, CDR2 YFSETQ. There are 15 residues in the CDR3. CDR3 sequence: CASSQDGSNTGELFF. CDR3 sequence (DNA): TGCGCCAGCAGCCAAGACGGGTCGAACACCGGGGAGCTGTTTTTT.

There are many counts of this clonotype. J is TRBJ2-7 and V is TRBV20-1; D ambiguous. CDR1 is DFQATT, CDR2 SNEGSKA, per germline (reference sequence). The CDR3 has 12 amino acids. The V and J ends lost 1 base and 6 bases respectively, with 10 bases between them. The CDR3 loop is CSARGTFAEQYF. CDR3 DNA: TGCAGTGCTAGAGGGACGTTTGCCGAGCAGTACTTC.